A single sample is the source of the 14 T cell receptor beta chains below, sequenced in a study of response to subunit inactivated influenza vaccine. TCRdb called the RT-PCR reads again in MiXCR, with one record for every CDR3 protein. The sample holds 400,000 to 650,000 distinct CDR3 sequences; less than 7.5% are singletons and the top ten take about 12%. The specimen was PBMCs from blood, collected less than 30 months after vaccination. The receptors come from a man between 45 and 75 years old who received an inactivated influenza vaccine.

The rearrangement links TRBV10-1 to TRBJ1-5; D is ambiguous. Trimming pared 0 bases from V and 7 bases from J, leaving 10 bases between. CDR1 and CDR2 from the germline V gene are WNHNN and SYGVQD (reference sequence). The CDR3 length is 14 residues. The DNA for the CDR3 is TGCGCCAGCAGTGAGTCTCGTTCGGCGCAGCCCCAGCATTTT. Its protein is CASSESRSAQPQHF.

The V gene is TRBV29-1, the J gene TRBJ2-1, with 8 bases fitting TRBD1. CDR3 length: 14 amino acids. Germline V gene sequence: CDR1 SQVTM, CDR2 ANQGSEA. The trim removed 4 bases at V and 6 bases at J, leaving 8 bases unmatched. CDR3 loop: CSVVWTGSVNEQFF. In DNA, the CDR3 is TGCAGCGTTGTTTGGACAGGGTCCGTCAATGAGCAGTTCTTC.

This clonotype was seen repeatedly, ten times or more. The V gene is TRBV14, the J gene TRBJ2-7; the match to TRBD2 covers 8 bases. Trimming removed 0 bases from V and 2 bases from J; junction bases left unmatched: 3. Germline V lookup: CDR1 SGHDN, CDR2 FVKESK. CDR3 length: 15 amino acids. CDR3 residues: CASSQELAATYEQYF. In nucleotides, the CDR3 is TGTGCCAGCAGCCAAGAACTAGCGGCCACCTACGAGCAGTACTTC.

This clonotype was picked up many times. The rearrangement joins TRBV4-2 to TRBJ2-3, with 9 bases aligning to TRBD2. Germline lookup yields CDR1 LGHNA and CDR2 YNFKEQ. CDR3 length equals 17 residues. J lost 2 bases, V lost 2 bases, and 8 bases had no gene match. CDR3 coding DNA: TGTGCCAGCAGCCAACATCAGACTAGCGGTTTCACAGATACGCAGTATTTT. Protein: CASSQHQTSGFTDTQYF.

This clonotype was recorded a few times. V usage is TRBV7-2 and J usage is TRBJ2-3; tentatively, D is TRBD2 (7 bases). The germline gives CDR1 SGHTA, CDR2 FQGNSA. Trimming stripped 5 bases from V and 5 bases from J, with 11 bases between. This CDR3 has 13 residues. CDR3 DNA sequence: TGTGCCAGCAGCGCCGGGGGGCAAGATACGCAGTATTTT. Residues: CASSAGGQDTQYF. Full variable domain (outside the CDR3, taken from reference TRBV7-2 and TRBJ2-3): GAGVSQSPSNKVTEKGKDVELRCDPISGHTALYWYRQSLGQGLEFLIYFQGNSAPDKSGLPSDRFSAERTGGSVSTLTIQRTQQEDSAVYLCASSAGGQDTQYFGPGTRLTVL.

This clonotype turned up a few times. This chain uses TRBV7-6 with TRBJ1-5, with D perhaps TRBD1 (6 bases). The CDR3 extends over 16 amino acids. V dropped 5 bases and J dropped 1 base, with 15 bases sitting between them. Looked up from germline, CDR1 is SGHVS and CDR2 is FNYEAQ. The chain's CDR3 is CASSPLTGRSNQPQHF. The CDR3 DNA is TGTGCCAGCAGCCCCCTGACAGGCCGAAGCAATCAGCCCCAGCATTTT.

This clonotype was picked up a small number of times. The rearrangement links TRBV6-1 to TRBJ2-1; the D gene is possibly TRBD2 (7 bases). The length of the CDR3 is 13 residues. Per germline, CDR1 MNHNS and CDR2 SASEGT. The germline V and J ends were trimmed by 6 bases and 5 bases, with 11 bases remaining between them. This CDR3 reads CASRKGGDNEQFF. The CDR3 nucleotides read TGTGCCAGCAGGAAGGGGGGGGACAATGAGCAGTTCTTC.

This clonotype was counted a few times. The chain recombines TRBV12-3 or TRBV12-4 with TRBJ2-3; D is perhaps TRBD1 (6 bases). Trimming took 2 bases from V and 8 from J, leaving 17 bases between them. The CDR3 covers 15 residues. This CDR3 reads CASSLRGTSRSTQYF. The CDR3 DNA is TGTGCCAGCAGTTTACGAGGGACATCAAGGAGTACGCAGTATTTT.

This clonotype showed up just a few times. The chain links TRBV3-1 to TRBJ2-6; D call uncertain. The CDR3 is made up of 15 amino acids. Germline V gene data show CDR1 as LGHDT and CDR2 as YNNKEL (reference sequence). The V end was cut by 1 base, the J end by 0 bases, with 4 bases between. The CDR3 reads CASSQVFSGANVLTF. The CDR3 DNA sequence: TGTGCCAGCAGCCAAGTTTTCTCTGGGGCCAACGTCCTGACTTTC.

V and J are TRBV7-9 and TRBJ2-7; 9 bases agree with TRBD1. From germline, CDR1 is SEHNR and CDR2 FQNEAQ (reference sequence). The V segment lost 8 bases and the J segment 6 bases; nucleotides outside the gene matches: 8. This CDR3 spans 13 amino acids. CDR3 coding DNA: TGTGCCAGCCGACAGGGGGATCTTGCCGAGCAGTACTTC. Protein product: CASRQGDLAEQYF.

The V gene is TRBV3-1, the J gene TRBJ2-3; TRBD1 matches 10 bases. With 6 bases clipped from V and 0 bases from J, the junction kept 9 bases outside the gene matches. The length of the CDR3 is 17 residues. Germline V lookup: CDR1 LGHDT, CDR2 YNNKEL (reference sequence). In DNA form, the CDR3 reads TGTGCCAGCAGTCGACCGACAGGGGGCCTTAGCACAGATACGCAGTATTTT. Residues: CASSRPTGGLSTDTQYF.

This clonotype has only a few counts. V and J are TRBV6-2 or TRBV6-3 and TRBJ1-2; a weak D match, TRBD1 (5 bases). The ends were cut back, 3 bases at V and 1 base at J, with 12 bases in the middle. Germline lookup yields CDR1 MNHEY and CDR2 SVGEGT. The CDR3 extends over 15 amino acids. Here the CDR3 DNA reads TGTGCCAGCAGTTATTTGGCAGGGAGTAACTATGGCTACACCTTC. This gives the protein CASSYLAGSNYGYTF.

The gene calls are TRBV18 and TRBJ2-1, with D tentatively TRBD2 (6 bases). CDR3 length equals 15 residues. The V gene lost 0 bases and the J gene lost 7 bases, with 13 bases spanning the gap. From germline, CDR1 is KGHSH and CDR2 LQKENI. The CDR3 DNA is TGTGCCAGCTCACCACCGGCGGGGTGGGGGAATGAGCAGTTCTTC. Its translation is CASSPPAGWGNEQFF.

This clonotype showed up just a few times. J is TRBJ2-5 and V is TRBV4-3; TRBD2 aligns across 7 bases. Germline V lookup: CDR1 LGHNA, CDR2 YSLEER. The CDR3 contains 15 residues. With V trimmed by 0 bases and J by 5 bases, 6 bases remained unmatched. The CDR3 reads CASSQDAGADETQYF. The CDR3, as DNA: TGCGCCAGCAGCCAAGATGCGGGAGCGGATGAGACCCAGTACTTC.